Listed below are T cell receptor beta chains from one sample, sequenced in a study of blood T cells in healthy people across ages. Using its own MiXCR run on the 5' RACE reads, TCRdb lists one record per CDR3 protein. Of roughly 1,800,000 distinct CDR3 sequences listed, roughly 50% were seen once; the top ten hold 2% to 2.5%. Sequenced material: blood. The receptors here all came from a woman between 40 and 55 years old in good health. The CDR3 runs from the conserved cysteine through the conserved F or W. A D gene is named only where the DNA matches it firmly. Expanded clones are given a class, and other clones once, few, many or no size at all.

abundance	v_gene	j_gene	d_gene	CDR3aa	CDR3nt
.	TRBV6-1	TRBJ2-1	.	CASKPGNSYNEQFF	TGTGCCAGCAAGCCCGGGAACTCCTACAATGAGCAGTTCTTC
.	TRBV10-3	TRBJ2-2	.	CAISESSWAGELFF	TGTGCCATCAGTGAGTCGAGTTGGGCCGGGGAGCTGTTTTTT
few	TRBV12-3/TRBV12-4	TRBJ2-4	TRBD1	CASRVTGGGNIQYF	TGTGCCAGCAGGGTGACAGGGGGCGGAAACATTCAGTACTTC
.	TRBV27	TRBJ1-6	TRBD1	CASRSQGSGALTLHF	TGTGCCAGCAGATCACAGGGGTCGGGAGCTCTAACCCTCCACTTT
.	TRBV28	TRBJ2-7	.	CASGFLVAGPYEQYF	TGTGCCAGCGGTTTCCTGGTGGCAGGGCCCTACGAGCAGTACTTC
few	TRBV20-1	TRBJ1-2	.	CSARGTQDYGYTF	TGCAGTGCTAGAGGGACACAGGACTATGGCTACACCTTC
.	TRBV15	TRBJ1-1	TRBD1	CATSRDRGQGRTEAFF	TGTGCCACCAGCAGAGACAGGGGACAGGGGAGGACTGAAGCTTTCTTT
.	TRBV5-1	TRBJ2-1	.	CASSLVFQGGSYNEQFF	TGCGCCAGCAGCTTGGTGTTTCAGGGGGGATCATACAATGAGCAGTTCTTC
.	TRBV18	TRBJ2-4	TRBD1	CASSPPEQGENIQYF	TGTGCCAGCTCACCACCGGAGCAGGGGGAAAACATTCAGTACTTC
.	TRBV5-1	TRBJ2-3	TRBD2	CASSLRGPTPGLAGSISTDTQYF	TGCGCCAGCAGCTTGCGGGGGCCAACCCCCGGACTAGCGGGGTCTATAAGCACAGATACGCAGTATTTT
.	TRBV12-3/TRBV12-4	TRBJ2-4	.	CASSFEEGPKNIQYF	TGTGCCAGCAGTTTTGAAGAGGGGCCGAAAAACATTCAGTACTTC
few	TRBV6-5	TRBJ2-1	TRBD2	CASSYGASGGGEQFF	TGTGCCAGCAGTTACGGGGCTAGCGGGGGGGGTGAGCAGTTCTTC
few	TRBV7-9	TRBJ2-4	.	CASSLDGVTTYIQYF	TGTGCCAGCAGTCTAGACGGGGTCACAACTTACATTCAGTACTTC
.	TRBV20-1	TRBJ1-1	.	CSARPPWNTEAFF	TGCAGTGCTAGACCCCCCTGGAACACTGAAGCTTTCTTT
.	TRBV7-2	TRBJ2-1	TRBD2	CASSPDGGEETQFF	TGTGCCAGCAGCCCCGACGGGGGGGAAGAGACCCAGTTCTTC
.	TRBV5-4	TRBJ2-1	.	CASRSTGTTNYNEQFF	TGTGCCAGCAGATCTACCGGGACCACCAACTACAATGAGCAGTTCTTC
few	TRBV12-3/TRBV12-4	TRBJ2-7	.	CASSHQTGPAPREQYF	TGTGCCAGCAGTCACCAGACAGGCCCTGCCCCCCGCGAGCAGTACTTC
.	TRBV27	TRBJ2-3	.	CASSPAPTDTQYF	TGTGCCAGCAGTCCAGCTCCCACAGATACGCAGTATTTT
.	TRBV12-3/TRBV12-4	TRBJ2-1	.	CASSLRLDVYNEQFF	TGTGCCAGCAGTCTTCGACTAGATGTTTACAATGAGCAGTTCTTC
.	TRBV4-3	TRBJ2-6	.	CASSQVAGSRMVGANVLTF	TGCGCCAGCAGCCAAGTCGCAGGGTCGAGGATGGTTGGGGCCAACGTCCTGACTTTC
.	TRBV12-3/TRBV12-4	TRBJ1-2	.	CASTQSLASEGYTF	TGTGCCAGCACCCAAAGTTTAGCCTCTGAAGGCTACACCTTC
many	TRBV10-3	TRBJ2-7	TRBD2	CAISEGTSGYEQYF	TGTGCCATCAGTGAGGGGACTAGCGGGTACGAGCAGTACTTC
.	TRBV20-1	TRBJ2-7	.	CSAPGPSTYEQYF	TGCAGTGCCCCCGGGCCTTCAACCTACGAGCAGTACTTC
few	TRBV29-1	TRBJ2-6	.	CSVAHSGANVLTF	TGCAGCGTTGCGCACTCTGGGGCCAACGTCCTGACTTTC
many	TRBV5-1	TRBJ2-7	.	CASSRDRDFYEQYF	TGCGCCAGCAGCCGGGACCGAGACTTTTACGAGCAGTACTTC
few	TRBV20-1	TRBJ2-1	.	CSALGRLYNEQFF	TGCAGTGCTTTGGGGAGGCTGTACAATGAGCAGTTCTTC
.	TRBV10-1	TRBJ2-5	TRBD1	CASSEQLGQGEETQYF	TGCGCCAGCAGTGAGCAGTTGGGACAGGGGGAAGAGACCCAGTACTTC
.	TRBV7-2	TRBJ2-7	TRBD1	CASSLGPGTGGAYEQYF	TGTGCCAGCAGCTTAGGACCTGGGACAGGGGGCGCGTACGAGCAGTACTTC
few	TRBV7-2	TRBJ1-2	.	CASSSTGTLSDYTF	TGTGCCAGCAGCTCCACCGGGACCCTCTCGGACTACACCTTC
.	TRBV7-3	TRBJ2-1	.	CASSLNPGMGIQFF	TGTGCCAGCAGCTTAAATCCAGGGATGGGCATTCAGTTCTTC
.	TRBV20-1	TRBJ1-2	.	CSARDLDTVYGYTF	TGCAGTGCTAGAGACCTGGACACTGTCTATGGCTACACCTTC
once	TRBV2	TRBJ1-1	.	CASSEGPGAMNTEAFF	TGTGCCAGCAGTGAAGGGCCAGGGGCGATGAACACTGAAGCTTTCTTT
.	TRBV11-3	TRBJ2-7	.	CASSSPNRTVSSYEQYF	TGTGCCAGCAGCTCACCCAATAGGACGGTCAGCTCCTACGAGCAGTACTTC
.	TRBV27	TRBJ1-5	.	CASSPYDLNQPQHF	TGTGCCAGCAGTCCATACGACTTAAATCAGCCCCAGCATTTT
.	TRBV5-1	TRBJ2-5	.	CASSFNPIGETQYF	TGCGCCAGCAGCTTCAATCCAATCGGGGAGACCCAGTACTTC
.	TRBV6-2/TRBV6-3	TRBJ1-2	.	CASSQTSGSGYTF	TGTGCCAGCAGTCAGACCTCCGGCAGCGGCTACACCTTC
few	TRBV28	TRBJ1-2	.	CASTSGQRDYTF	TGTGCCAGCACTTCAGGGCAGAGGGACTACACCTTC
.	TRBV20-1	TRBJ2-7	TRBD1	CSATTGGSYEQYF	TGCAGTGCTACCACAGGGGGCAGTTACGAGCAGTACTTC